In this sample, the clone carrying this T cell receptor beta chain turned up a few times. The data originate from a study of control samples from healthy donors and cancer patients. Method: immunoSEQ multiplex PCR; TCRdb's copy keeps in-frame clones and lacks some. The top ten hold 10% to 13% of the sample, which has 100,000 or so clones, roughly three quarters seen once. Trimming cost V 0 bases and J 7 bases; bases outside gene matches: 9. Germline V lookup: CDR1 SGHNT, CDR2 YYREEE (reference sequence). The CDR3 has 16 residues. The source is a woman aged 25 to 39 in good health. Sequencing was carried out using blood. The rearrangement uses TRBV5-4 and TRBJ2-1; 8 bases are a match to TRBD1. This CDR3 is CASSLGTGQARNEQFF. The CDR3, as DNA: TGTGCCAGCAGCTTGGGAACGGGACAGGCGAGAAATGAGCAGTTCTTC.